This note documents a single T cell receptor beta chain sequence. Its antigen remains unidentified. For the second PCR, which ran for about 6 to 12 cycles, a sample-barcoded 5' primer and a J-beta primer mix were used. TCRdb ran MiXCR on the 5' RACE reads and lists one entry per CDR3 protein. The table lists around 700,000 distinct CDR3 sequences, approximately 25% of them singletons. The sample originates from a study of blood T cells in healthy people across ages. General study points: With naive T cell percentage, TCR beta diversity showed a strong correlation. Comparison with aged donors showed that long-lived donors had more naive CD4+ cells and higher diversity. The recorded TCR beta diversity per million T cells decreased in a roughly linear manner with age.

The CDR3 loop spans 14 amino acids. Germline lookup yields CDR1 MNHEY and CDR2 SVGAGI. Trimming stripped 6 bases from V and 9 bases from J, with 18 bases between. These data are also associated with another study on T cells of mothers and their children. That study reports: Across the analysis, no persistent microchimeric T cell clones were detected.

The source material was blood. The chain employs TRBV6-5 and TRBJ2-4; D could derive from TRBD1 or TRBD2 (5 bases each). This receptor was identified in a boy aged 5-17 years in good health. DNA for the CDR3: TGTGCCAGCAGAAGTCCCCTGGGGGACGGCATTCAGTACTTC. Its protein product is CASRSPLGDGIQYF.